The rows below give T cell receptor beta chains drawn from one sample of a study of shared clonotypes between healthy human individuals. The table came from immunoSEQ multiplex PCR; TCRdb's copy has only in-frame clones and leaves some out. The sample yields fewer than 850,000 clones, about 96% seen once. The sample taken for sequencing was naive CD8+ T cells sorted from blood. The receptors originated from a young man in good health. CDR3s include the opening cysteine and the closing phenylalanine or tryptophan. The order of the fields is V gene, clone size, D gene, J gene, CDR3 DNA, CDR3 protein. The D gene is left open where the match is weak. Size values are once, few and many counts, or a class for expanded clones, and some rows have none.

TRBV11-2	once	.	TRBJ2-7	TGTGCCAGCAGCTCCCGTCTGGGGGGCTCTGAGTACGAGCAGTACTTC	CASSSRLGGSEYEQYF
TRBV7-9	.	TRBD2	TRBJ2-7	TGTGCCAGCAGCTTTAGCGGGACTTCCTACGAGCAGTACTTC	CASSFSGTSYEQYF
TRBV13	.	TRBD2	TRBJ2-7	TGTGCCAGCAGCCCGGGACTAGCGGGAACCTACGAGCAGTACTTC	CASSPGLAGTYEQYF
TRBV7-2	.	TRBD1	TRBJ2-7	TGTGCCAGCAGCGCATCCGGGACAGGTCACGACGAGCAGTACTTC	CASSASGTGHDEQYF
TRBV7-8	.	TRBD1	TRBJ2-5	TGTGCCAGCAGCTACACAACAGGGGGAAACCAAGAGACCCAGTACTTC	CASSYTTGGNQETQYF
TRBV18	.	.	TRBJ2-7	TGTGCCAGCTCACCACCAGGGGGTACGAAGGGCTCCTACGAGCAGTACTTC	CASSPPGGTKGSYEQYF
TRBV27	.	.	TRBJ2-1	TGTGCCAGCAAACGGGAACCTTACAATGAGCAGTTCTTC	CASKREPYNEQFF
TRBV7-6	.	.	TRBJ1-2	TGTGCCAGCAGCTCGGTAGGAAATCTGGGGTATGGCTACACCTTC	CASSSVGNLGYGYTF
TRBV18	.	TRBD1	TRBJ1-3	TGTGCCAGCTCACCCACGGACAGGAGCTATGGAAACACCATATATTTT	CASSPTDRSYGNTIYF
TRBV4-1	.	.	TRBJ2-7	TGCGCCAGCAGCCAAGAGGGCTCCCTATACTACGAGCAGTACTTC	CASSQEGSLYYEQYF
TRBV7-9	.	.	TRBJ2-7	TGTGCCAGCAGCAGGGGGAACTACGAGCAGTACTTC	CASSRGNYEQYF
TRBV7-6	.	.	TRBJ2-7	TGTGCCAGCAGCCGATCGAGGGCCGTTTCCTACGAGCAGTACTTC	CASSRSRAVSYEQYF
TRBV10-3	.	.	TRBJ1-4	TGTGCCATCAGTGATCTTGCGCCTAATGAAAAACTGTTTTTT	CAISDLAPNEKLFF
TRBV10-3	once	TRBD2	TRBJ2-2	TGTGCCATCCCTACCTCGACTAGCGGGAGGGGCGCGAACACCGGGGAGCTGTTTTTT	CAIPTSTSGRGANTGELFF
TRBV28	.	TRBD1	TRBJ1-3	TGTGCCAGCAGTCCTCCCGGGACAGGGGTAGGAAACACCATATATTTT	CASSPPGTGVGNTIYF
TRBV27	once	.	TRBJ2-5	TGTGCCAGCAAGACGGTCGACAGCCGTTACCAAGAGACCCAGTACTTC	CASKTVDSRYQETQYF